This paragraph reports one T cell receptor beta chain. The record originates from a study of T cells after yellow fever vaccination. TCRdb independently ran MiXCR on the 5' RACE reads; one entry per CDR3 protein. The sample records just under 600,000 distinct CDR3 sequences, approximately 13% being singletons. Germline CDR1 reads DFQATT; CDR2 reads SNEGSKA (reference sequence). This CDR3 region has 14 residues. The ends lost 6 bases at V and 2 bases at J; junction bases unmatched: 9. Sequencing used PBMCs, obtained on the day of the yellow fever booster vaccination. The chain carries TRBV20-1 and TRBJ2-5; 7 bases match TRBD2. The source is a man aged 25 to 45 who received the YFV17D yellow fever vaccine. The CDR3 loop reads CSARGDYAQETQYF. The CDR3, as DNA: TGCAGTGCCCGGGGGGACTACGCACAAGAGACCCAGTACTTC.